This T cell receptor (beta chain) was captured in a study of blood T cell repertoires in COVID-19. The method was immunoSEQ multiplex PCR; TCRdb's version includes in-frame clones alone and lacks a portion of them. Of about 170,000 clones in the sample, roughly four fifths were seen once. This CDR3 is 14 amino acids long. Trimming pared 3 bases from V and 10 bases from J, leaving 13 bases between. From germline, CDR1 is MDHEN and CDR2 SYDVKM. This sequence originates from an elderly woman with acute or convalescent COVID-19. The chain couples TRBV28 to TRBJ1-6; no clear D. Sequencing input: peripheral blood. This CDR3 is CASSFQQSGSPLHF. The CDR3 region has the DNA TGTGCCAGCAGTTTCCAGCAATCGGGGTCACCCCTCCACTTT.